The T cell receptor (beta chain) described here comes from a study of blood T cell repertoires in COVID-19 (dated by TCRdb to 2020 to 2022). Study-wide context: The collaborator samples originated in the United States, Italy and Spain and spanned the acute and convalescent phases of COVID-19. The prospective study material was composed of cDNA or gDNA derived from T cells, B-cell-depleted T cells, or PBMCs. Subjects who had been exposed to COVID-19, were actively infected with it, or had recovered from it provided the deeply sampled blood TCRbeta repertoires that made up the dataset. The repertoires were made available in a free public database intended to serve as a resource for research on the immune response to SARS-CoV-2. Samples were obtained from the ongoing ImmuneRACE study (first 160 participants) and from 1,254 subjects provided by 6 global collaborators. Sample metadata almost always included a de-identified subject ID, COVID-19 status, age in years and sex. Where HLA class I and class II types were available, the types were taken from metadata supplied by the sample provider, not from assay-based typing.

With respect to this clone: Its antigen is currently not known. Per-nucleotide qualities are absent, and no much larger clonotype sits a single base away.

Summary of the overall study and its limitations: The quantity of clinical and demographic metadata differed by source and by participant and was supplied without curation.

The immunoSEQ Assay, a bias-controlled multiplex PCR, was used to amplify TCRbeta CDR3 regions from genomic DNA. Per the source publication's procedure: Nucleated cell counts per sample were estimated from amplification of reference gene primers within the assay. To quantify the absolute abundance of each unique TCRbeta CDR3 rearrangement, sequence reads were collapsed and filtered. For each sample, productive Simpson clonality was calculated by taking the square root of Simpson's diversity index across productive rearrangements. The table comes from immuneACCESS by way of TCRdb, which keeps in-frame sequences with V and J called. Part of the clones is missing from these tables; in studies checked, under half for an unresolved V gene and the rest for unknown reasons. V and J calls and clone size are given by that table; D and trimming were obtained from the DNA. Here the sample has under 250,000 clones; 80% occur a single time. The leading ten clones occupy roughly 12% of the sample.

Deletion took 8 bases off V and 6 bases off J, with a span of 14 bases between the germline ends. From a lookup of the germline V gene (reference sequence), CDR1 and CDR2 are MNHNY and SVGAGI. The CDR3, cysteine through phenylalanine, is 13 amino acids long. Kept here is only the CDR3 DNA, which spans 39 bases and is read in frame from base 1. Collaborating institutions collected whole blood in K2EDTA tubes following their own protocols. For TCRbeta analysis, collaborator samples were shipped as frozen whole blood, as isolated PBMCs, or as DNA extracted from either sample type. This TCR came from a human donor in a cohort sampled during active COVID-19. The chain was built from TRBV6-6 and TRBJ2-1; too little of a D gene remains to name it. The sequenced sample was peripheral blood. The CDR3 protein is CASSLPVVNEQFF. In nucleotides, the sequence is TGTGCCAGCTCGCTCCCGGTTGTCAATGAGCAGTTCTTC.